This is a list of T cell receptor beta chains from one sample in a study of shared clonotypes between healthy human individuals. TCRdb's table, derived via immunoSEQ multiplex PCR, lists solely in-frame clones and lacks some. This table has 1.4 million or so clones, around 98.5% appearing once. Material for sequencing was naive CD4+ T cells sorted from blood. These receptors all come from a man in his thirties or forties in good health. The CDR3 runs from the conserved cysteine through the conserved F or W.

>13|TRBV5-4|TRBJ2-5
CASSPTSVETQYF
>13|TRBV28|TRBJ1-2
CASSFLGDYGYTF
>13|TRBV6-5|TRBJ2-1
CASSYSRGNEQFF
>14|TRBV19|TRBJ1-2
CASSRTGTDYGYTF
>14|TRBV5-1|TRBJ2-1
CASSPERDFNEQFF
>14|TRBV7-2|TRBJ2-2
CASRGQGFIGELFF
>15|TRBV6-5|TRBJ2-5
CASRRTGQQGETQYF
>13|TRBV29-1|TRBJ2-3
CSVEPGSTDTQYF
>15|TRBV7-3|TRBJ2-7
CASSLSLAASYEQYF
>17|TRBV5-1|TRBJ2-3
CASSLVTTGVGEDTQYF
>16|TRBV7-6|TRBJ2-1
CASSFIAGTSYNEQFF
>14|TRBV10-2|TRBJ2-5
CASSVGAGGETQYF
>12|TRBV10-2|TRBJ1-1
CASSGQFTEAFF
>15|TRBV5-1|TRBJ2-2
CASSEGSGSTGELFF
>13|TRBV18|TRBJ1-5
CASSRVSNQPQHF
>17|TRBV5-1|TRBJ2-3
CASSSLTSGSLTDTQYF
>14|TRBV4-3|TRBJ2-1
CASSQENSNNEQFF
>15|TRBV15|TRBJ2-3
CATSIQRDPRDTQYF
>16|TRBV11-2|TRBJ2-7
CASSSLGGQSSYEQYF
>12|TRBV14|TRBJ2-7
CASSLNPHEQYF
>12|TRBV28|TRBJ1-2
CAHSQVRYGYTF
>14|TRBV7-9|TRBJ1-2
CASSPNRGTYGYTF
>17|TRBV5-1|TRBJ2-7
CASSLASSGQPVDEQYF
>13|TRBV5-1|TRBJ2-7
CASSLDSPYEQYF
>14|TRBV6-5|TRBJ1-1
CASSPRFRDTEAFF
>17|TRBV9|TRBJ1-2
CASSPDRGEGLNYGYTF